This T cell receptor beta chain was profiled in a study of molecular identifiers for immune sequencing clone quantification. Whole-study findings and limits: Over 97% of effector molecules, but under 1% in naive cells, were held by clones with more than 20 RNA copies.

This CDR3 is 13 amino acids long. V trimming: 8 bases; J trimming: 2 bases; junction bases outside the gene matches: 2. CDR1 and CDR2 (germline): MDHEN, SYDVKM. In preparing bulk TCR libraries, previously described methods and listed TCR primers were used. MiXCR, run by TCRdb on the PCR reads, gives a single entry per CDR3 protein. Altogether about 12,000 distinct CDR3 sequences are present, 15% to 20% being singletons, with the ten largest covering 1.4% to 1.5%. This clonotype was observed at least ten times. What it binds is not known. The sequenced material came from naive CD8+ T cells from blood, with Jurkat cell RNA spiked in. The sample's subset: FACS-sorted CD8+CD4-CCR7+CD45RA+ naive T cells. The chain is built from TRBV28 and TRBJ2-2, with 7 bases matching TRBD2. The source is a human donor in good health. Some libraries in this study had Jurkat cell RNA spiked in. CDR3 in DNA: TGTGCCAGCGGGAGGGAAAACACCGGGGAGCTGTTTTTT. Translation: CASGRENTGELFF.